The T cell receptor (beta chain) under discussion was sequenced for a study of T-cell reconstitution after alpha-beta-depleted transplantation in children. Study outcomes and limitations: Once a year had passed after transplant, T-cell counts and diversity came mostly from newly produced T cells. Where some patients showed high TCRbeta diversity at day 60, it came from recipient T cells and thymic progenitors that had survived. Reportedly, alpha-beta T cells present about two months post-transplant originated from several hundred expanded clones of graft origin.

Trimming cost V 4 bases and J 0 bases, with 11 bases left between them. Germline assignment: CDR1 SGHKS and CDR2 YYEKEE (reference sequence). This CDR3 has 15 amino acids. About this clonotype itself: Antigen unknown.

Preparation of the TCRbeta library involved a method that used unique molecular identifiers. TCRdb analysed the PCR reads with MiXCR anew, one entry per CDR3 protein. The sample contains about a million distinct CDR3 sequences, roughly 29% of which appear only once. The receptor was isolated from a boy under two years old who had a stem cell transplant for SCID, so the T cells may come from the graft donor. This chain uses TRBV5-5 with TRBJ2-1; either TRBD1 or TRBD2 may fit D (5 bases each). This sample comprised PBMCs, mostly from graft donor cells, obtained 360 days after TCRalphabeta/CD19-depleted stem cell transplant. The CDR3 protein is CASSVAGTSYNEQFF. The CDR3 DNA reads as TGTGCCAGCAGCGTCGCTGGGACCTCCTACAATGAGCAGTTCTTC.